The sequence of this T cell receptor (beta chain) was determined in a study of blood T cell repertoires in COVID-19. CDR3 size: 17 residues. Trimming removed 3 bases from V and 6 bases from J, with 22 bases in between. CDR1 is ENHRY and CDR2 is SYGVKD in the germline V gene. Per the study methods: Amplification of reference gene primers was used by the study to estimate nucleated cell counts. Profiling relied on immunoSEQ multiplex PCR, and the TCRdb table lists in-frame clones only, not all of them. The DNA was the basis for D and trimming; V, J and clone size are from that table. Here the sample spans 150,000 to 200,000 clones, less than 85% being singletons.

The chain couples TRBV10-3 to TRBJ2-3; TRBD2 is a possible D gene (6 bases). The receptor's source is a man aged 50 or older who had recovered from COVID-19. The sequenced sample was peripheral blood. DNA of the CDR3: TGTGCCATCAGTGACCGGGTTGCGACGGGAGCAGCGGATACGCAGTATTTT. Translated: CAISDRVATGAADTQYF.